The rows below give T cell receptor beta chains drawn from one sample of a study of control samples from healthy donors and cancer patients. Profiling relied on immunoSEQ multiplex PCR, and the TCRdb table lists in-frame clones only, not all of them. The data show roughly 18,000 clones, roughly 91% seen once. The sample comprised PBMCs. The receptors here all came from a woman aged 55-75 years with head and neck cancer. The CDR3 runs from the conserved cysteine through the conserved F or W. The D gene is left open where the match is weak. Not all rows give a size; the values are once, few, many and, for expanded clones, a class.

TRBJ2-1	-	-	TRBV19	CASKEEGLYNEQFF	TGTGCCAGTAAGGAGGAGGGGCTCTACAATGAGCAGTTCTTC
TRBJ1-4	once	-	TRBV19	CASSPGLNKAPNEKLFF	TGTGCCAGTAGTCCCGGACTCAACAAGGCGCCTAATGAAAAACTGTTTTTT
TRBJ1-5	-	-	TRBV19	CASSLGGGGNQPQHF	TGTGCCAGTAGTTTGGGTGGGGGGGGCAATCAGCCCCAGCATTTT
TRBJ2-1	-	-	TRBV6-5	CASLTGPPEYEQFF	TGTGCCAGCCTTACGGGACCCCCGGAGTATGAGCAGTTCTTC
TRBJ2-7	-	TRBD1	TRBV6-6	CASSVPTGLESYEQYF	TGTGCCAGCAGTGTACCGACAGGGTTGGAATCCTACGAGCAGTACTTC
TRBJ2-7	-	-	TRBV5-1	CASSPPGPGVYEQYF	TGCGCCAGCAGCCCCCCGGGACCGGGTGTTTACGAGCAGTACTTC
TRBJ2-2	-	-	TRBV28	CASSLRTVGGTGELFF	TGTGCCAGCAGTTTACGGACAGTCGGAGGGACCGGGGAGCTGTTTTTT
TRBJ1-1	few	-	TRBV2	CASSTGLGTEAFF	TGTGCCAGCAGTACAGGGCTGGGCACTGAAGCTTTCTTT
TRBJ2-7	-	-	TRBV18	CASSPSGAKKYEQYF	TGTGCCAGCTCACCATCAGGTGCCAAGAAGTACGAGCAGTACTTC
TRBJ1-2	-	TRBD1	TRBV7-8	CASSLPDRDHHYGYTF	TGTGCCAGCAGCTTACCCGACAGGGACCATCACTATGGCTACACCTTC
TRBJ2-7	-	TRBD1	TRBV19	CASSIGGQGSSYEQYF	TGTGCCAGTAGTATCGGGGGACAGGGGAGCTCCTACGAGCAGTACTTC
TRBJ1-5	few	TRBD1	TRBV2	CASSVDRARNQPQHF	TGTGCCAGCAGCGTCGACAGGGCTCGAAATCAGCCCCAGCATTTT
TRBJ1-2	-	-	TRBV5-4	CASRFDYWGNYGYTF	TGTGCCAGCAGATTCGATTACTGGGGGAACTATGGCTACACCTTC
TRBJ1-2	-	-	TRBV7-3	CASSPQSGKGDGYTF	TGTGCCAGCAGCCCCCAAAGTGGGAAGGGGGATGGCTACACCTTC
TRBJ1-2	-	-	TRBV29-1	CSVPDYGYTF	TGCAGCGTCCCGGACTATGGCTACACCTTC
TRBJ2-3	-	-	TRBV2	CASSEAALGRLTQYF	TGTGCCAGCAGTGAAGCGGCCTTGGGCCGGCTAACGCAGTATTTT
TRBJ2-5	-	-	TRBV5-8	CASSPLWGETQYF	TGTGCCAGCAGCCCCCTCTGGGGGGAGACCCAGTACTTC
TRBJ2-7	-	-	TRBV27	CASSSFYEQYF	TGTGCCAGCAGTTCCTTCTACGAGCAGTACTTC